The 17 T cell receptor beta chains presented below share a single source sample, sequenced in a study of T-cell memory formation after mild COVID-19. TCRdb reprocessed the 5' RACE reads with MiXCR, giving one entry per CDR3 protein. The sample shows about 84,000 distinct CDR3 sequences, approximately 15% of them seen only once. Material for sequencing was PBMCs or a T cell subset sorted from them (not recorded which). The receptors stem from an adult woman who had mild COVID-19 (a few samples of this study predate the infection). Cell type and time point are not known.

This clonotype was seen a few times. The gene calls are TRBV7-9 and TRBJ2-3, with D maybe TRBD2 (5 bases). The CDR3 totals 10 residues. The V gene lost 5 bases and the J gene lost 14 bases, with 11 bases spanning the gap. Germline CDR1 reads SEHNR; CDR2 reads FQNEAQ (reference sequence). CDR3 region: CASSIPEGYF. As DNA, the CDR3 is TGTGCCAGCAGCATACCAGAGGGGTATTTT.

This clonotype was detected many times. The chain employs TRBV12-3 or TRBV12-4 and TRBJ2-5; a weak D match, TRBD2 (6 bases). Trimming removed 6 bases at V and 5 bases at J, with 28 bases between. This CDR3 has 18 residues. For the CDR3, the DNA is TGTGCCAGCAGCCCTGCGGGGTATGACCTCCAGTTCGCGGAGACCCAGTACTTC. It is translated as CASSPAGYDLQFAETQYF.

In this sample, this clonotype turned up a few times. The chain links TRBV11-2 to TRBJ2-1; 8 nucleotides align to TRBD2. Germline assignment: CDR1 SGHAT and CDR2 FQNNGV. The CDR3 is made up of 15 amino acids. The V segment lost 5 bases and the J segment 2 bases; nucleotides outside the gene matches: 5. The CDR3 DNA reads TGTGCCAGCAGCGTAACTAGCGGTCCCTACAATGAGCAGTTCTTC. It yields the protein CASSVTSGPYNEQFF.

J is TRBJ2-1 and V is TRBV27; 8 nucleotides agree with TRBD1. Per the germline V gene, CDR1 is MNHEY and CDR2 is SMNVEV (reference sequence). After removal of 5 bases from V and 9 bases from J, the junction contained 12 bases not matched to a gene. The CDR3 loop spans 15 amino acids. The CDR3 bases are TGTGCCAGCAGTCCGTCAGGGGGCCAGTGGGGTGAGCAGTTCTTC. This codes for CASSPSGGQWGEQFF.

V is TRBV6-5 and J is TRBJ2-3; TRBD1 aligns across 7 bases. Germline trimming cut 0 bases from V and 2 bases from J; bases unmatched to any gene: 8. The CDR3 consists of 17 residues. Germline CDR1 reads MNHEY; CDR2 reads SVGAGI. DNA of the CDR3: TGTGCCAGCAGTTACTCAAATCCGGGACAGCCCACAGATACGCAGTATTTT. This gives the protein CASSYSNPGQPTDTQYF.

This clonotype was detected ten times or more. The genes are TRBV11-2 and TRBJ2-3; D not certain. Germline V gene sequence: CDR1 SGHAT, CDR2 FQNNGV. CDR3 length: 17 amino acids. V lost 5 bases, J lost 4 bases, and 22 bases lay in between. CDR3 region: CASSPSTWSTVADTQYF. CDR3 nucleotides: TGTGCCAGCAGCCCTTCAACCTGGTCTACCGTCGCAGATACGCAGTATTTT.

This chain uses TRBV5-1 with TRBJ2-7; TRBD1 matches 7 bases. The ends lost 4 bases at V and 5 bases at J; junction bases unmatched: 6. Germline V gene sequence: CDR1 SGHRS, CDR2 YFSETQ. This CDR3 is 13 amino acids long. This CDR3 is CASSPGQTNEQYF. CDR3 DNA sequence: TGCGCCAGCAGCCCGGGACAGACAAACGAGCAGTACTTC.

This sequence joins TRBV3-1 and TRBJ2-3, with 7 bases that match TRBD2. The CDR3 runs 15 residues. Germline CDR1 is LGHDT and CDR2 is YNNKEL (reference sequence). The trim removed 0 bases at V and 10 bases at J, leaving 10 bases unmatched. The CDR3 is CASSQDFGLEDAQYF. CDR3 coding DNA: TGTGCCAGCAGCCAAGACTTCGGACTAGAGGATGCGCAGTATTTT.

This clonotype was found a few times. V usage is TRBV5-6 and J usage is TRBJ2-6; D unresolved. The ends were cut back, 0 bases at V and 0 bases at J, with 4 bases in the middle. The CDR3 spans 15 residues. Germline CDR1 is SGHDT and CDR2 is YYEEEE. The CDR3 region has the DNA TGTGCCAGCAGCTTGGTGGCCTCTGGGGCCAACGTCCTGACTTTC. Its translation is CASSLVASGANVLTF.

V usage is TRBV12-3 or TRBV12-4 and J usage is TRBJ1-5; D is ambiguous. This CDR3 region has 12 residues. Trimming took 5 bases from V and 3 from J, leaving 5 bases between them. Here the CDR3 reads CASSEANQPQHF. The CDR3, as DNA: TGTGCCAGCAGTGAGGCCAATCAGCCCCAGCATTTT.

CDR3 protein: CATSGTSRQGSQPQHF. CDR3 nucleotide sequence: TGTGCCACCAGCGGAACAAGCCGACAGGGAAGTCAGCCCCAGCATTTT. J is TRBJ1-5 and V is TRBV15, with 7 bases lining up with TRBD1. V trimming: 5 bases; J trimming: 6 bases; junction bases outside the gene matches: 13. CDR3 length: 16 residues. CDR1 and CDR2 from the germline V gene are LNHNV and YYDKDF (reference sequence).

The table lists this clonotype with a few counts. V is TRBV12-3 or TRBV12-4 and J is TRBJ2-1; no firm D call. Trimming left V 5 bases short and J 4 bases short, with 18 bases between. This CDR3 comprises 16 residues. The CDR3 DNA follows: TGTGCCAGCAGTCCCCGAACTGGTAGCCTTTACAATGAGCAGTTCTTC. Translated: CASSPRTGSLYNEQFF.

V usage is TRBV7-9 and J usage is TRBJ2-1, with 8 bases that match TRBD1. This CDR3 has 15 amino acids. Germline values: CDR1 SEHNR, CDR2 FQNEAQ (reference sequence). V lost 3 bases, J lost 8 bases, and 9 bases stayed unmatched. CDR3 amino acids: CASSFPGQAIDEQFF. In nucleotides, the CDR3 is TGTGCCAGCAGCTTTCCGGGACAGGCTATTGATGAGCAGTTCTTC.

In this sample, this clonotype turned up a few times. The rearrangement links TRBV29-1 to TRBJ2-7, with TRBD2 matching 10 bases. This CDR3 has 13 residues. Germline values: CDR1 SQVTM, CDR2 ANQGSEA. V trimming: 5 bases; J trimming: 2 bases; junction bases outside the gene matches: 3. This chain's CDR3 is CSVLAGEAYEQYF. The CDR3 DNA reads as TGCAGCGTTCTAGCGGGGGAGGCCTACGAGCAGTACTTC.

V gene TRBV7-9 combines with J gene TRBJ1-1, with TRBD1 identical over 7 bases. This CDR3 spans 15 amino acids. V lost 0 bases to trimming and J lost 4 bases; unmatched junction nucleotides: 5. Germline V CDR1 and CDR2: SEHNR, FQNEAQ (reference sequence). The CDR3 is CASSLARTGSTEAFF. The CDR3 DNA sequence: TGTGCCAGCAGCTTAGCAAGGACAGGATCCACTGAAGCTTTCTTT.

This clonotype was found a few times. V gene TRBV19 combines with J gene TRBJ1-1, with 8 positions matching TRBD1. In germline, CDR1 is LNHDA, CDR2 SQIVND (reference sequence). Trimming removed 5 bases from V and 0 bases from J; junction bases left unmatched: 8. The CDR3 totals 16 residues. CDR3 DNA sequence: TGTGCCAGTAGTCCGGAGACAGGGGTTGTGAACACTGAAGCTTTCTTT. Translation: CASSPETGVVNTEAFF. The entire variable domain, with the rest obtained from reference TRBV19 and TRBJ1-1, is as follows: DGGITQSPKYLFRKEGQNVTLSCEQNLNHDAMYWYRQDPGQGLRLIYYSQIVNDFQKGDIAEGYSVSREKKESFPLTVTSAQKNPTAFYLCASSPETGVVNTEAFFGQGTRLTVV.

In its sample, this clonotype was seen a few times. This chain's CDR3 is CASSFSTSGGYEQYF. CDR3 coding DNA: TGTGCCAGCAGCTTCTCGACTAGCGGGGGATACGAGCAGTACTTC. This rearrangement joins TRBV11-2 to TRBJ2-7, with 12 bases identical to TRBD2. The J segment lost 4 bases and the V segment lost 3 bases, leaving 4 bases of the junction unmatched. The CDR3 runs to 15 residues. The V gene's germline CDR1 is SGHAT and CDR2 FQNNGV.